These 21 T cell receptor beta chains were sequenced from one sample in a study of blood T cell repertoires in COVID-19. Assay used: immunoSEQ multiplex PCR; TCRdb lists only in-frame clones, some missing. The data hold around 150,000 clones, with about three quarters observed a single time. Sequencing was carried out using peripheral blood. Receptors originate from a man aged 45-60 years with acute or convalescent COVID-19.

The chain combines TRBV11-2 with TRBJ2-3; D uncertain. CDR3 length: 13 amino acids. The germline CDR1 and CDR2 sequences are SGHAT and FQNNGV. V lost 3 bases and J 7 bases, leaving 11 bases between the germline ends. The CDR3 protein is CASSFDSEYTQYF. The CDR3 coding sequence is TGTGCCAGCAGCTTTGACTCGGAGTATACGCAGTATTTT.

The rearrangement joins TRBV6-5 to TRBJ2-1; TRBD1 agrees at 7 bases. The V and J ends lost 9 bases and 4 bases, in that order; junction bases with no gene match: 6. The CDR3 loop spans 13 amino acids. CDR1 and CDR2 (germline): MNHEY, SVGAGI. The CDR3 loop reads CASQGELYNEQFF. The CDR3 region has the DNA TGTGCCAGTCAGGGGGAACTGTACAATGAGCAGTTCTTC.

The chain links TRBV30 to TRBJ2-7; 9 nucleotides agree with TRBD1. Germline values: CDR1 GTSNPN, CDR2 SVGIG (reference sequence). The CDR3 runs to 13 residues. V was clipped by 1 base and J by 9 bases; unmatched bases: 7. The CDR3 reads CAWSGDREGLQYV. The CDR3 DNA sequence: TGTGCCTGGAGTGGGGACAGGGAGGGGTTGCAGTACGTC.

In its sample, this clone was seen a few times. This sequence joins TRBV7-8 and TRBJ1-3, with TRBD1 matching 7 bases. CDR3 length: 16 residues. Germline CDR1 is SGHVS and CDR2 is FQNEAQ. With 5 bases clipped from V and 0 bases from J, the junction kept 7 bases outside the gene matches. The CDR3 DNA reads TGTGCCAGCAGCAAGGGACAGCGCAGCTCTGGAAACACCATATATTTT. This encodes CASSKGQRSSGNTIYF.

J is TRBJ2-2 and V is TRBV12-3 or TRBV12-4, with D unresolved. V lost 6 bases and J lost 6, with 11 bases in between. The CDR3 has 13 amino acids. This CDR3 is CASSFFDSGELFF. The DNA of the CDR3 is TGTGCCAGCAGCTTCTTTGACTCCGGGGAGCTGTTTTTT.

This chain uses TRBV7-2 with TRBJ2-7; 8 bases are shared with TRBD1. The CDR3 is made up of 14 amino acids. Germline values: CDR1 SGHTA, CDR2 FQGNSA. Germline trimming cut 7 bases from V and 1 base from J; bases unmatched to any gene: 6. The CDR3 DNA follows: TGTGCCAGCACCCAACGGACAGGGTCCTACGAGCAGTACTTC. Encoded protein: CASTQRTGSYEQYF.

The chain employs TRBV14 and TRBJ1-1; the D gene is possibly TRBD1 (5 bases). V was trimmed by 4 bases and J by 4 bases, leaving 7 bases between them. There are 12 residues in the CDR3. CDR1 and CDR2 from the germline V gene are SGHDN and FVKESK. As DNA, the CDR3 is TGTGCCAGCAGCCTTACAGGCACTGAAGCTTTCTTT. Its translation is CASSLTGTEAFF.

The chain employs TRBV2 and TRBJ2-5, with 8 bases aligning to TRBD2. Looked up from germline, CDR1 is SNHLY and CDR2 is FYNNEI. V lost 4 bases, J lost 5 bases, and 6 bases stayed unmatched. The CDR3 runs to 14 residues. The DNA of the CDR3 is TGTGCCAGCAGTGCCGGGGGGGCATGGGAGACCCAGTACTTC. Translation gives CASSAGGAWETQYF.

The J gene is TRBJ1-2, the V gene TRBV9, with D perhaps TRBD1 (6 bases). Trimming stripped 3 bases from V and 3 bases from J, with 15 bases between. The CDR3 contains 15 residues. Germline values: CDR1 SGDLS, CDR2 YYNGEE. CDR3 protein: CASSGVRGAHYGYTF. CDR3 in DNA: TGTGCCAGCAGCGGAGTCCGGGGGGCCCACTATGGCTACACCTTC.

CDR3 protein: CASSYRPPAGVNEQFF. The DNA of the CDR3 is TGTGCCAGCAGTTACCGACCCCCCGCGGGGGTGAATGAGCAGTTCTTC. The J gene is TRBJ2-1, the V gene TRBV6-6, with 7 bases matching TRBD2. This CDR3 region has 16 residues. Germline CDR1 reads MNHNY; CDR2 reads SVGAGI (reference sequence). V shed 2 bases and J 7 bases; nucleotides not matched to a gene: 11.

This rearrangement joins TRBV29-1 to TRBJ2-7; TRBD2 is a possible D gene (5 bases). This CDR3 region has 15 residues. CDR1 and CDR2 (germline): SQVTM, ANQGSEA. The CDR3 DNA follows: TGCAGTGGGAATGAGGCGGGCCGAATCAATTACGAGCAGTACGTC. Translation: CSGNEAGRINYEQYV.

The chain carries TRBV12-3 or TRBV12-4 and TRBJ1-2, with 8 positions matching TRBD1. After removal of 7 bases from V and 7 bases from J, the junction contained 8 bases not matched to a gene. The CDR3 has 13 residues. The CDR3 loop reads CASKLEDRVGYTF. For the CDR3, the DNA is TGTGCCAGCAAGCTGGAGGACAGGGTTGGCTACACCTTC.

The chain has TRBV6-5 and TRBJ1-5, with 10 bases lining up with TRBD1. The CDR3 totals 14 residues. The germline V gene encodes CDR1 MNHEY and CDR2 SVGAGI. V dropped 6 bases and J dropped 12; count of bases not matched to a gene: 11. In nucleotides, the CDR3 is TGTGCCAGCAGCCCCGGGACAGGGGTTCCGCGCCAGCATTTT. Its protein product is CASSPGTGVPRQHF.

The chain couples TRBV7-9 to TRBJ1-4; D is perhaps TRBD1 (6 bases). The CDR3 runs 15 residues. Germline lookup yields CDR1 SEHNR and CDR2 FQNEAQ (reference sequence). V was trimmed by 7 bases and J by 2 bases, leaving 14 bases between them. CDR3 bases: TGTGCCAGCATTGCCCCAGGGGCTACTAATGAAAAACTGTTTTTT. The encoded protein is CASIAPGATNEKLFF.

The chain employs TRBV2 and TRBJ1-2, with D possibly matching TRBD1 (5 bases). Trimming pared 7 bases from V and 3 bases from J, leaving 18 bases between. There are 15 residues in the CDR3. Germline V lookup: CDR1 SNHLY, CDR2 FYNNEI. The CDR3 nucleotides read TGTGCCAGCACAGAAGGGGTAGGGATAGACTATGGCTACACCTTC. It codes for CASTEGVGIDYGYTF.

The V call is TRBV18, the J call TRBJ1-5, with a tentative D call TRBD1 (5 bases). V lost 3 bases and J lost 1, with 13 bases in between. This CDR3 has 16 amino acids. Germline-derived CDR1 and CDR2 are KGHSH and LQKENI. The CDR3 region has the DNA TGTGCCAGCTCACCCGGGGAGGGGCCCAGCAATCAGCCCCAGCATTTT. This sequence encodes CASSPGEGPSNQPQHF.

The chain links TRBV3-1 (or the pseudogene TRBV3-2) to TRBJ2-7; 11 bases match TRBD1. Trimming cost V 4 bases and J 6 bases; bases outside gene matches: 11. The CDR3 contains 16 residues. CDR1 LGHDT and CDR2 YNNKEL come from the germline V gene (reference sequence). CDR3 DNA: TGTGCCAGCAGCCCAACCGGGACAGGGGGGAAAGCCGAGCAGTACTTC. Translated: CASSPTGTGGKAEQYF.

The chain employs TRBV5-4 and TRBJ1-1; D unclear. The V end was cut by 0 bases, the J end by 11 bases, with 11 bases between. CDR1 and CDR2 from the germline V gene are SGHNT and YYREEE (reference sequence). This CDR3 is 12 amino acids long. This CDR3 is CASSLAPGLAFF. CDR3 nucleotides: TGTGCCAGCAGCTTGGCCCCGGGGTTGGCTTTCTTT.

The chain uses TRBV11-2 and TRBJ1-2; TRBD1 might be the D (6 bases). This CDR3 has 15 residues. V gave up 5 bases and J gave up 0 bases, with 13 bases separating them. The germline V gene has CDR1 SGHAT and CDR2 FQNNGV. CDR3 in amino acids: CASSLSTGSNYGYTF. CDR3 DNA sequence: TGTGCCAGCAGCCTCTCAACAGGGTCTAACTATGGCTACACCTTC.

The V gene is TRBV20-1, the J gene TRBJ2-3; tentative D call: TRBD2 (5 bases). The V end lost 3 bases, the J end lost 0 bases, and 7 bases lay between the germline ends. CDR1 DFQATT and CDR2 SNEGSKA come from the germline V gene (reference sequence). CDR3 length: 13 amino acids. The DNA for the CDR3 is TGCAGTGCTAGTCGAGGGAGCACAGATACGCAGTATTTT. Translation: CSASRGSTDTQYF.

The chain uses TRBV28 and TRBJ2-5; 10 bases fit TRBD2. The germline gives CDR1 MDHEN, CDR2 SYDVKM. Losses at the gene ends were 5 bases for V and 5 bases for J; bases not matched to a gene: 11. The CDR3 covers 16 residues. The CDR3 DNA reads TGTGCCAGCAGTCAGCCCAGCGGGGGGGCCGGTGAGACCCAGTACTTC. Protein: CASSQPSGGAGETQYF. The full variable domain, completed using reference TRBV28 and TRBJ2-5, is DVKVTQSSRYLVKRTGEKVFLECVQDMDHENMFWYRQDPGLGLRLIYFSYDVKMKEKGDIPEGYSVSREKKERFSLILESASTNQTSMYLCASSQPSGGAGETQYFGPGTRLLVL.